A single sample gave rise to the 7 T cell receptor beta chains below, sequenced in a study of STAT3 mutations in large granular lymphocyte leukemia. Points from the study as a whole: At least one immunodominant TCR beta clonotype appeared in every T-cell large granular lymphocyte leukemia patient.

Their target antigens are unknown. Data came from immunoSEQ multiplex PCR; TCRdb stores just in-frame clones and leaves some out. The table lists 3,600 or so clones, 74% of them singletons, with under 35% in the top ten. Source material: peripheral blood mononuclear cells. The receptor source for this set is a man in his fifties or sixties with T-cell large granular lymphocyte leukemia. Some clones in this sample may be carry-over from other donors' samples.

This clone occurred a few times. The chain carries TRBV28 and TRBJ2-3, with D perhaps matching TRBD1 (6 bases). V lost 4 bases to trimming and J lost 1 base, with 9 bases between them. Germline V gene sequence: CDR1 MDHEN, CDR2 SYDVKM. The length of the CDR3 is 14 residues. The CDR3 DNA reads TGTGCCAGCAGTTCCAGGGGAGGCACAGATACGCAGTATTTT. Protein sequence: CASSSRGGTDTQYF.

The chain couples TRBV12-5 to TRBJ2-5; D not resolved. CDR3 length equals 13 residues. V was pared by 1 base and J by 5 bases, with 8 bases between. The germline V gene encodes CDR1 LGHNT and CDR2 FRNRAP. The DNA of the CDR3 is TGTGCTAGTGGTTTGGACCCCCGCGAGACCCAGTACTTC. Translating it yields CASGLDPRETQYF. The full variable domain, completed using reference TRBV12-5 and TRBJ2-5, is DARVTQTPRHKVTEMGQEVTMRCQPILGHNTVFWYRQTMMQGLELLAYFRNRAPLDDSGMPKDRFSAEMPDATLATLKIQPSEPRDSAVYFCASGLDPRETQYFGPGTRLLVL.

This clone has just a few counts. The CDR3 sequence: CASSQESGRNQPQHF. Here the CDR3 DNA reads TGTGCCAGCAGCCAAGAGTCAGGGAGGAATCAGCCCCAGCATTTT. The rearrangement uses TRBV4-2 and TRBJ1-5; perhaps TRBD1 as D (5 bases). The CDR3 is made up of 15 amino acids. V was pared by 0 bases and J by 4 bases, with 10 bases between. Germline V gene data show CDR1 as LGHNA and CDR2 as YNFKEQ.

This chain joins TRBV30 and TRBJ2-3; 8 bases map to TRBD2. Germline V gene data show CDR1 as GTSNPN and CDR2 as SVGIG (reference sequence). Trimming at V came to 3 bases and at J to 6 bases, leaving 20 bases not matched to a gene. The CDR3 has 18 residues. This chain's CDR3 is CAWSTTGRLANLGDTQYF. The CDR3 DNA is TGTGCCTGGAGCACTACGGGGAGACTAGCGAACTTAGGGGATACGCAGTATTTT.

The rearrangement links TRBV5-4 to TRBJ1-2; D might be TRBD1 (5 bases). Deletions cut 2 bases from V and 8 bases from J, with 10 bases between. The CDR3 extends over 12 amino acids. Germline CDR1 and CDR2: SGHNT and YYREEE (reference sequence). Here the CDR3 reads CASSFSGLGYTF. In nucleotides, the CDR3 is TGTGCCAGCAGCTTCTCAGGGTTAGGCTACACCTTC.

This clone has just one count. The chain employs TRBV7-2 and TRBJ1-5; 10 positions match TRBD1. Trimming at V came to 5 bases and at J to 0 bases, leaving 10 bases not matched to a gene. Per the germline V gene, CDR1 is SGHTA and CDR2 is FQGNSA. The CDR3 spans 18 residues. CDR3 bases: TGTGCCAGCAGCCCGAGGGACAGGGGCGGGTTTAGCAATCAGCCCCAGCATTTT. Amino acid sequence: CASSPRDRGGFSNQPQHF.

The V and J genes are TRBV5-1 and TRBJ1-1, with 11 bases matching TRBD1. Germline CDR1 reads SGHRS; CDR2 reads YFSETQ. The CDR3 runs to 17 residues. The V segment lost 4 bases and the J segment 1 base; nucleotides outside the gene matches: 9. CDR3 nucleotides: TGCGCCAGCAGCAAACGGGACAGGGGGGATTCGAACACTGAAGCTTTCTTT. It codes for CASSKRDRGDSNTEAFF.